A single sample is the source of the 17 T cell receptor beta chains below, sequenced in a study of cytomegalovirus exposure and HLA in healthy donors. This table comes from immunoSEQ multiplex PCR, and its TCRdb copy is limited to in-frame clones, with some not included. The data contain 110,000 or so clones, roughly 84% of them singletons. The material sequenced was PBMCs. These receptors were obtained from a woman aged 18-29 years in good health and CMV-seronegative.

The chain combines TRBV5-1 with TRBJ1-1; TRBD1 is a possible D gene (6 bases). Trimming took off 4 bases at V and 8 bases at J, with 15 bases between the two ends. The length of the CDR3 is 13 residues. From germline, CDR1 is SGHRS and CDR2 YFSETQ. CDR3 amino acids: CASSHERTDEAFF. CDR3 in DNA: TGCGCCAGCAGCCACGAAAGGACAGACGAAGCTTTCTTT.

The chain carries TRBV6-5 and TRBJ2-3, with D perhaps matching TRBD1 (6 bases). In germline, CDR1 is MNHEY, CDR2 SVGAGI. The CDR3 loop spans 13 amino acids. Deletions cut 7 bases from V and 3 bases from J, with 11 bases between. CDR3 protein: CASTEQGTDTQYF. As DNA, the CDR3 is TGTGCCAGCACCGAACAGGGTACAGATACGCAGTATTTT.

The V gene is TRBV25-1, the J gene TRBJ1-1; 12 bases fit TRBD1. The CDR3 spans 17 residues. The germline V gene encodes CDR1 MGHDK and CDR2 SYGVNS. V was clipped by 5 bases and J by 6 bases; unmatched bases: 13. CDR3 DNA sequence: TGTGCCAGCAGTTCGCCGGGACAGGGGGCGGATAGCCCTGAAGCTTTCTTT. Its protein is CASSSPGQGADSPEAFF. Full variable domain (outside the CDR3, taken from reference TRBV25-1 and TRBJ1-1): EADIYQTPRYLVIGTGKKITLECSQTMGHDKMYWYQQDPGMELHLIHYSYGVNSTEKGDLSSESTVSRIRTEHFPLTLESARPSHTSQYLCASSSPGQGADSPEAFFGQGTRLTVV.

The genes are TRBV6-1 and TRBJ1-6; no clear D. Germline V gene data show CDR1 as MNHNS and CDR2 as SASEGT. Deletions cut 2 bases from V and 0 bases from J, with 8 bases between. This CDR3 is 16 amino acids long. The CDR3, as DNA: TGTGCCAGCAGTGAATTGATGAGCTCCTATAATTCACCCCTCCACTTT. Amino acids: CASSELMSSYNSPLHF.

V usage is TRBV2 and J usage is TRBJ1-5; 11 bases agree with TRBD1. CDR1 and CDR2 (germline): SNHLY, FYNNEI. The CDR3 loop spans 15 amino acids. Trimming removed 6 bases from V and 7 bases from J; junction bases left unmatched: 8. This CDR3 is CASSLGQGGTQPQHF. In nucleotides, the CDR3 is TGTGCCAGCAGCCTGGGACAGGGGGGAACCCAGCCCCAGCATTTT.

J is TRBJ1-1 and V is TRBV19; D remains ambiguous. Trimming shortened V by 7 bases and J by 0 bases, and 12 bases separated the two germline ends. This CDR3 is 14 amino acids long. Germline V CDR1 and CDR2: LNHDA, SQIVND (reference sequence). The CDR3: CASNGRDMNTEAFF. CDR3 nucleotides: TGTGCCAGTAATGGGCGAGACATGAACACTGAAGCTTTCTTT.

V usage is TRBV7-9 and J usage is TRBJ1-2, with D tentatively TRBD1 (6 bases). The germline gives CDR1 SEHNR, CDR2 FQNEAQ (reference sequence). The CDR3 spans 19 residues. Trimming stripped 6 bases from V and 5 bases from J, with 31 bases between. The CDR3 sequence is CASRPGQPTIPFGAYGYTF. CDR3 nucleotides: TGTGCCAGCAGACCTGGACAGCCAACAATTCCATTTGGGGCGTATGGCTACACCTTC. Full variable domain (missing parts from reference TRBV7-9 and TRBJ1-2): DTGVSQNPRHKITKRGQNVTFRCDPISEHNRLYWYRQTLGQGPEFLTYFQNEAQLEKSRLLSDRFSAERPKGSFSTLEIQRTEQGDSAMYLCASRPGQPTIPFGAYGYTFGSGTRLTVV.

The CDR3 is CASSLTPPGVTGELFF. DNA for the CDR3: TGTGCCAGCAGTCTTACGCCTCCAGGGGTGACCGGGGAGCTGTTTTTT. This chain links TRBV27 with TRBJ2-2; tentatively, D is TRBD1 (6 bases). Trimming left V 5 bases short and J 5 bases short, with 18 bases between. CDR3 length: 16 residues. The germline CDR1 and CDR2 sequences are MNHEY and SMNVEV (reference sequence).

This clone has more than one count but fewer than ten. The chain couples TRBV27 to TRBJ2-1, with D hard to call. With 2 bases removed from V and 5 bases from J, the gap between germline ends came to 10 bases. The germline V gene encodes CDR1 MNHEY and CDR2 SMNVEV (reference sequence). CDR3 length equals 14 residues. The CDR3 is CASSLERDNNEQFF. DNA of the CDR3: TGTGCCAGCAGTTTAGAGAGAGATAACAATGAGCAGTTCTTC.

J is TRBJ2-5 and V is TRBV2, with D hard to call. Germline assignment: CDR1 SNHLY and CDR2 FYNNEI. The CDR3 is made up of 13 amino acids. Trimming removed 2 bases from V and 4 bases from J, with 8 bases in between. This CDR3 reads CASSESERETQYF. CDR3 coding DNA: TGTGCCAGCAGTGAAAGCGAGCGAGAGACCCAGTACTTC.

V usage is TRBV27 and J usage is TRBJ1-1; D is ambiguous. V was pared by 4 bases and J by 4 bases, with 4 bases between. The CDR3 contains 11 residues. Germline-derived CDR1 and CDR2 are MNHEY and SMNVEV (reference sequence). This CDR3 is CASSSSTEAFF. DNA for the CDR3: TGTGCCAGCAGTTCGTCCACTGAAGCTTTCTTT.

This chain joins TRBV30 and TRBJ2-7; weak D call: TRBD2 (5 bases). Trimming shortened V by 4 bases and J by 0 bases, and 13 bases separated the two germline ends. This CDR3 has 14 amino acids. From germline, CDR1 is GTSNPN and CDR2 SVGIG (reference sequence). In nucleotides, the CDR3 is TGTGCCTGGAATTTAGCGTTAAGCTCCTACGAGCAGTACTTC. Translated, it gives CAWNLALSSYEQYF.

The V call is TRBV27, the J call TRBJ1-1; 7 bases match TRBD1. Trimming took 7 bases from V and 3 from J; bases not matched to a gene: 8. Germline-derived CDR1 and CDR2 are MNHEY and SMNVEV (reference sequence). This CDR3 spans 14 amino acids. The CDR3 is CASKDRLGDTEAFF. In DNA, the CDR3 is TGTGCCAGCAAGGACAGGTTGGGGGACACTGAAGCTTTCTTT.

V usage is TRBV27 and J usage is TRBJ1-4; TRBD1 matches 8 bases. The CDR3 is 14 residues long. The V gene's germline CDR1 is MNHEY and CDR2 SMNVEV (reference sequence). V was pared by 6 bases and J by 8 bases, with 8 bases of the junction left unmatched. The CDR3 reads CASRKQGGEEKLFF. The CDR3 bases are TGTGCCAGCAGGAAACAGGGGGGAGAAGAAAAACTGTTTTTT.

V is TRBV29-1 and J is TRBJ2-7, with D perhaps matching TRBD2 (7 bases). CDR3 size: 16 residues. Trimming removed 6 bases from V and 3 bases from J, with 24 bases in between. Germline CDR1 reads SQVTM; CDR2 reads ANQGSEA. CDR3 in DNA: TGCAGCGTATTGTCCATTCGCGGGGGCGGGGACTACGAGCAGTACTTC. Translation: CSVLSIRGGGDYEQYF.

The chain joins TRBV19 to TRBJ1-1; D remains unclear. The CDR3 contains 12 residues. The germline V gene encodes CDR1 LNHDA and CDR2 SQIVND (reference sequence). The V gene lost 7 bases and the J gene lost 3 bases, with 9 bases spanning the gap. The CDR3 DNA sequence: TGTGCCAGTATCGGCAGGTACACTGAAGCTTTCTTT. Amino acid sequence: CASIGRYTEAFF. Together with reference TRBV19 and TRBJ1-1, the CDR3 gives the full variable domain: DGGITQSPKYLFRKEGQNVTLSCEQNLNHDAMYWYRQDPGQGLRLIYYSQIVNDFQKGDIAEGYSVSREKKESFPLTVTSAQKNPTAFYLCASIGRYTEAFFGQGTRLTVV.

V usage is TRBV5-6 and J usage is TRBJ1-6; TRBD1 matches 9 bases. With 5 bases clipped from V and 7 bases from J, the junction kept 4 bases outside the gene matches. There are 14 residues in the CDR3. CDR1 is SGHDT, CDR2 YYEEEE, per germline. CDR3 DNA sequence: TGTGCCAGCAGATATGGGACAGGGAATTCACCCCTCCACTTT. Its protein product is CASRYGTGNSPLHF.